A single count supports the clone carrying this T cell receptor beta chain. Here immunoSEQ multiplex PCR was the method, and the copy in TCRdb shows in-frame clones only, minus some. The table has about 100,000 clones, about four fifths seen once; the top ten hold nearly 25%. The data stem from a study of blood T cell repertoires in COVID-19. Study as a whole: From the United States, Italy and Spain came samples of acute and convalescent COVID-19.

The CDR3 loop spans 16 amino acids. CDR1 and CDR2 (germline): SGHDT, YYEEEE. Germline trimming cut 0 bases from V and 5 bases from J; bases unmatched to any gene: 6. The TCR comes from a human donor in a cohort sampled during active COVID-19. Sample: peripheral blood. The chain couples TRBV5-6 to TRBJ2-5; TRBD1 matches 11 bases. The CDR3 DNA reads as TGTGCCAGCAGCTTGGTCGGACAGGGGGCGGGGGAGACCCAGTACTTC. Translating it yields CASSLVGQGAGETQYF. The whole variable domain, remainder taken from reference TRBV5-6 and TRBJ2-5, is DAGVTQSPTHLIKTRGQQVTLRCSPKSGHDTVSWYQQALGQGPQFIFQYYEEEERQRGNFPDRFSGHQFPNYSSELNVNALLLGDSALYLCASSLVGQGAGETQYFGPGTRLLVL.